The next 4 T cell receptor beta chains were all read from a single sample in a study of blood T cell repertoires in COVID-19. TCRdb's table, derived via immunoSEQ multiplex PCR, lists solely in-frame clones and lacks some. The table has just under 350,000 clones, about 89% seen once. The source material was peripheral blood. The receptor source for this set is a woman aged 50 to 60 with COVID-19, enrolled during active disease.

This clone appeared a single time. V usage is TRBV19 and J usage is TRBJ2-3; tentative D call: TRBD2 (6 bases). Trimming shortened V by 0 bases and J by 6 bases, and 16 bases separated the two germline ends. The germline CDR1 and CDR2 sequences are LNHDA and SQIVND (reference sequence). There are 16 residues in the CDR3. CDR3 DNA sequence: TGTGCCAGTAGTATAGACCTAGCTTCTGGGAGGGATACGCAGTATTTT. This sequence encodes CASSIDLASGRDTQYF.

V gene TRBV29-1 combines with J gene TRBJ2-1; perhaps TRBD1 as D (6 bases). The CDR3 is made up of 15 amino acids. Germline CDR1 is SQVTM and CDR2 is ANQGSEA. The V end was cut by 4 bases, the J end by 4 bases, with 17 bases between. CDR3 DNA sequence: TGCAGCGTTGGGGGAAAGGGACACCAGTACAATGAGCAGTTCTTC. This translates into CSVGGKGHQYNEQFF.

The chain joins TRBV28 to TRBJ1-2, with TRBD1 matching over 8 bases. V dropped 5 bases and J dropped 6; count of bases not matched to a gene: 14. This CDR3 has 16 residues. The germline V gene has CDR1 MDHEN and CDR2 SYDVKM. The CDR3 is CASSPTPRRGRDGYTF. The DNA for the CDR3 is TGTGCCAGCAGTCCCACCCCCCGCAGGGGGCGCGATGGCTACACCTTC.

The chain joins TRBV5-1 to TRBJ2-7; D not certain. The V gene lost 4 bases and the J gene lost 3 bases, with 8 bases spanning the gap. This CDR3 is built from 12 residues. CDR1 and CDR2 (germline): SGHRS, YFSETQ. DNA for the CDR3: TGCGCCAGCAGCGGAGTGGACTACGAGCAGTACTTC. It translates to CASSGVDYEQYF.